Each of the 12 T cell receptor beta chains below was sequenced from the same sample in a study of blood T cell repertoires in COVID-19 (TCRdb year 2020). The library was prepared using the immunoSEQ multiplex PCR assay. The source is immuneACCESS, and TCRdb retained only in-frame sequences with V and J called. Part of the clones is not carried over; for the studies checked, unresolved V genes explain less than half of this, and the remainder is unexplained. The sample table holds about 320,000 clones, of which roughly 85% were seen once. The ten most abundant clones make up around 7.8% of the sample. The specimen was peripheral blood. These receptors originate from a human donor in a cohort sampled during active COVID-19.

The CDR3 region is CASSLAGTELSTDTQYF. CDR3 coding DNA: TGTGCCAGCAGCTTGGCAGGGACAGAACTAAGCACAGATACGCAGTATTTT. The chain couples TRBV5-6 to TRBJ2-3; 7 positions match TRBD1. There are 17 residues in the CDR3. The V and J ends lost 0 bases and 0 bases, in that order; junction bases with no gene match: 7. Germline lookup yields CDR1 SGHDT and CDR2 YYEEEE.

V and J are TRBV15 and TRBJ2-3, with a tentative D call TRBD2 (6 bases). Germline V gives CDR1 LNHNV, CDR2 YYDKDF (reference sequence). V shed 0 bases and J shed 1 base, with 14 bases lying between them. The CDR3 extends over 17 amino acids. CDR3 bases: TGTGCCACCAGCAGAGATTGGGCTAGCGCGGGCACAGATACGCAGTATTTT. Protein product: CATSRDWASAGTDTQYF.

The chain is built from TRBV19 and TRBJ2-7; maybe TRBD1 (6 bases). Per germline, CDR1 LNHDA and CDR2 SQIVND (reference sequence). Trimming took 9 bases from V and 0 from J, leaving 12 bases between them. This CDR3 has 13 amino acids. The DNA of the CDR3 is TGTGCCAGCGGCAGGGGAAGCTCCTACGAGCAGTACTTC. Its protein product is CASGRGSSYEQYF.

CDR3 nucleotide sequence: TGCGCCAGCAGCTCGGTCGGGTCCCGGGAGACCCAGTACTTC. It specifies CASSSVGSRETQYF. The V call is TRBV5-1, the J call TRBJ2-5; D is ambiguous. Deletions cut 3 bases from V and 5 bases from J, with 14 bases between. This CDR3 is built from 14 residues. Germline CDR1 reads SGHRS; CDR2 reads YFSETQ. Full variable domain (missing parts from reference TRBV5-1 and TRBJ2-5): KAGVTQTPRYLIKTRGQQVTLSCSPISGHRSVSWYQQTPGQGLQFLFEYFSETQRNKGNFPGRFSGRQFSNSRSEMNVSTLELGDSALYLCASSSVGSRETQYFGPGTRLLVL.

This clone has a single count. The rearrangement joins TRBV18 to TRBJ1-1; D possibly corresponds to TRBD1 (5 bases). V lost 3 bases, J lost 4 bases, and 9 bases lay in between. The CDR3 spans 13 residues. The germline CDR1 and CDR2 sequences are KGHSH and LQKENI. The DNA of the CDR3 is TGTGCCAGCTCACCGGGGGGGGTCACTGAAGCTTTCTTT. This sequence encodes CASSPGGVTEAFF.

The rearrangement joins TRBV7-2 to TRBJ1-2, with D unclear. The CDR3 is 14 amino acids. The V end lost 1 base, the J end lost 2 bases, and 8 bases lay between the germline ends. Per germline, CDR1 SGHTA and CDR2 FQGNSA. The CDR3 region is CASSLVAENYGYTF. CDR3 bases: TGTGCCAGCAGCTTAGTGGCAGAAAACTATGGCTACACCTTC.

The chain has TRBV7-8 and TRBJ2-1; TRBD1 aligns across 7 bases. The V segment lost 5 bases and the J segment 6 bases; nucleotides outside the gene matches: 10. The CDR3 consists of 15 residues. Germline V CDR1 and CDR2: SGHVS, FQNEAQ. As DNA, the CDR3 is TGTGCCAGCAGCGTGTGGGACAGATCCGTCAATGAGCAGTTCTTC. Translating gives CASSVWDRSVNEQFF.

The chain combines TRBV2 with TRBJ2-2, with 7 positions matching TRBD1. Germline CDR1 SNHLY, CDR2 FYNNEI. This CDR3 contains 16 residues. V was pared by 1 base and J by 4 bases, with 6 bases of the junction left unmatched. CDR3 protein: CASSEDGRGITGELFF. The CDR3 DNA sequence: TGTGCCAGCAGTGAAGACGGCAGGGGGATCACCGGGGAGCTGTTTTTT.

Concerning this clone: Different DNA sequences within this sample yield the same CDR3. The chain links TRBV9 to TRBJ1-1; perhaps TRBD1 as D (5 bases). Trimming shortened V by 4 bases and J by 5 bases, and 15 bases separated the two germline ends. The CDR3 consists of 14 residues. Per germline, CDR1 SGDLS and CDR2 YYNGEE. The CDR3 protein is CASSSRTGDTEAFF. The CDR3 nucleotides read TGTGCCAGCAGCTCCCGGACGGGGGATACTGAAGCTTTCTTT.

This clone was recorded a few times. The chain employs TRBV7-3 and TRBJ1-2; D is possibly TRBD1 (5 bases). The CDR3 extends over 13 amino acids. The ends were cut back, 2 bases at V and 14 bases at J, with 18 bases in the middle. CDR1 and CDR2 from the germline V gene are SGHTA and FQGTGA. Here the CDR3 reads CASSLQIAGLKTF. The CDR3 bases are TGTGCCAGCAGCTTACAAATTGCAGGGCTGAAGACCTTC.

This chain joins TRBV5-1 and TRBJ1-4, with a possible D match to TRBD1 (6 bases). CDR1 and CDR2 from the germline V gene are SGHRS and YFSETQ. This CDR3 is 13 amino acids long. Deletions cut 0 bases from V and 14 bases from J, with 14 bases between. The CDR3 sequence: CASSLDTGQRLFF. The CDR3 DNA sequence: TGCGCCAGCAGCTTGGATACAGGGCAGAGGCTGTTTTTT.

The CDR3 DNA reads as TGCAGCGTTGAAACCCAGGACAGAAACTATGGCTACACCTTC. This translates into CSVETQDRNYGYTF. This chain connects TRBV29-1 to TRBJ1-2; D perhaps matches TRBD1 (6 bases). CDR3 length: 14 amino acids. Germline-derived CDR1 and CDR2 are SQVTM and ANQGSEA. Between the trimmed V and J ends, which lost 2 bases and 2 bases, there was a span of 12 bases.